The 23 T cell receptor beta chains listed next were all sequenced from one sample in a study of beta chain features in type 1 diabetes. Every isolated RNA sample was fully reverse transcribed, so sequencing captured expressed TCRB transcripts. Using immunoSEQ multiplex PCR, the repertoire was profiled, and TCRdb retains in-frame clones only, with some absent. The table has 150,000 to 190,000 clones, 8.1% seen once. The sequencing sample was made of central memory CD4+ T cells from blood. These receptors came from a man aged 18 to 30 in good health.

The gene calls are TRBV25-1 and TRBJ2-5; 8 nucleotides agree with TRBD2. V lost 4 bases to trimming and J lost 1 base; unmatched junction nucleotides: 5. The germline V gene encodes CDR1 MGHDK and CDR2 SYGVNS. The CDR3 has 15 amino acids. Here the CDR3 DNA reads TGTGCCAGCAGTGTCCGGCGGGGGGCCCAAGAGACCCAGTACTTC. It is translated as CASSVRRGAQETQYF.

This chain uses TRBV29-1 with TRBJ2-1; 8 bases are shared with TRBD2. Trimming cost V 3 bases and J 10 bases; bases outside gene matches: 8. Germline assignment: CDR1 SQVTM and CDR2 ANQGSEA. The CDR3 has 13 amino acids. The CDR3, as DNA: TGCAGCGTTGAGGTACTAGCGGTAAACGAGCAGTTCTTC. Its protein product is CSVEVLAVNEQFF.

The sample holds a few counts of this clone. The chain has TRBV4-1 and TRBJ2-5; weak D call: TRBD2 (5 bases). This CDR3 has 13 amino acids. Germline values: CDR1 MGHRA, CDR2 YSYEKL. V lost 2 bases and J lost 4, with 8 bases in between. This CDR3 reads CASSQNEGETQYF. In nucleotides, the CDR3 is TGCGCCAGCAGCCAAAACGAGGGAGAGACCCAGTACTTC.

V usage is TRBV6-6 and J usage is TRBJ1-1; 7 nucleotides align to TRBD1. CDR3 size: 14 residues. In germline, CDR1 is MNHNY, CDR2 SVGAGI (reference sequence). V dropped 5 bases and J dropped 8; count of bases not matched to a gene: 11. DNA for the CDR3: TGTGCCAGCAGTAACCCCGGGGACAGACAAGAAGCTTTCTTT. This gives the protein CASSNPGDRQEAFF.

The rearrangement joins TRBV7-2 to TRBJ2-1; 9 nucleotides line up with TRBD1. The CDR3 length is 16 residues. The germline CDR1 and CDR2 sequences are SGHTA and FQGNSA. Losses at the gene ends were 6 bases for V and 7 bases for J; bases not matched to a gene: 13. The CDR3 region is CASSWTGTGLWNEQFF. The CDR3 DNA is TGTGCCAGCAGTTGGACCGGGACAGGGTTGTGGAATGAGCAGTTCTTC.

This clone was detected a few times. The gene calls are TRBV14 and TRBJ1-5, with D possibly TRBD1 on 5 matching bases. The CDR3 is made up of 13 amino acids. V lost 4 bases to trimming and J lost 4 bases, with 8 bases between them. Germline V gives CDR1 SGHDN, CDR2 FVKESK. CDR3 nucleotide sequence: TGTGCCAGCAGCCCCGACAGAAATCAGCCCCAGCATTTT. Amino acids: CASSPDRNQPQHF.

J is TRBJ2-5 and V is TRBV23-1; no reliable D call. The J call may not be correct, given that the DNA end is closer to TRBJ2-7. TRBV23-1 is treated as an ORF (open reading frame) with a function not yet certain. This CDR3 is 15 amino acids long. In DNA form, the CDR3 reads TGCGCCAGCAGGCGCGCCCTCGTGAGCTCCTACGAGCAGTACTTC. As protein: CASRRALVSSYEQYF.

The chain has TRBV6-1 and TRBJ1-2; 9 nucleotides agree with TRBD1. The CDR3 has 14 residues. From germline, CDR1 is MNHNS and CDR2 SASEGT. Trimming cost V 3 bases and J 6 bases; bases outside gene matches: 5. The CDR3: CASSEPGQGNGYTF. CDR3 sequence (DNA): TGTGCCAGCAGTGAGCCGGGACAGGGTAATGGCTACACCTTC.

This clone was seen a few times. This sequence joins TRBV4-2 and TRBJ2-3; 10 positions agree with TRBD2. The CDR3 contains 15 residues. The trim removed 0 bases at V and 5 bases at J, leaving 2 bases unmatched. CDR1 is LGHNA, CDR2 YNFKEQ, per germline. As DNA, the CDR3 is TGTGCCAGCAGCCAAGACACTAGCGGGGAAGATACGCAGTATTTT. Translating gives CASSQDTSGEDTQYF.

V gene TRBV28 combines with J gene TRBJ1-2; D is undetermined. Trimming stripped 4 bases from V and 5 bases from J, with 8 bases between. Germline CDR1 reads MDHEN; CDR2 reads SYDVKM. The CDR3 spans 12 residues. CDR3: CASSSVLYGYTF. The CDR3 coding sequence is TGTGCCAGCAGTTCCGTCCTTTATGGCTACACCTTC.

This clone was detected a few times. This chain joins TRBV7-2 and TRBJ2-7; D uncertain. Germline V lookup: CDR1 SGHTA, CDR2 FQGNSA. V was shortened by 0 bases and J by 5 bases, with 11 bases between the two germline ends. This CDR3 is 14 amino acids long. DNA for the CDR3: TGTGCCAGCAGCTTAGCCGGGTACGCCCACGAGCAGTACTTC. Translating gives CASSLAGYAHEQYF. The full variable domain, with the rest looked up from reference TRBV7-2 and TRBJ2-7, is GAGVSQSPSNKVTEKGKDVELRCDPISGHTALYWYRQSLGQGLEFLIYFQGNSAPDKSGLPSDRFSAERTGGSVSTLTIQRTQQEDSAVYLCASSLAGYAHEQYFGPGTRLTVT.

CDR3 sequence: CASSAQGRSDQPQHF. In nucleotides, the CDR3 is TGTGCCAGCAGTGCACAGGGTAGGTCGGATCAGCCCCAGCATTTT. V and J are TRBV28 and TRBJ1-5; TRBD1 might be the D (6 bases). Germline loops: CDR1 MDHEN, CDR2 SYDVKM. V was shortened by 5 bases and J by 5 bases, with 16 bases between the two germline ends. CDR3 length: 15 amino acids.

There are many counts of this clone. This rearrangement joins TRBV29-1 to TRBJ2-7; 11 bases align to TRBD1. The CDR3 is made up of 12 amino acids. From germline, CDR1 is SQVTM and CDR2 ANQGSEA. V lost 7 bases, J lost 7 bases, and 6 bases stayed unmatched. CDR3 coding DNA: TGCAGCGCGGGACAGGGGGTAGCGGAGCAGTACTTC. Its protein product is CSAGQGVAEQYF.

This clone was seen a few times. J is TRBJ2-5 and V is TRBV25-1; D might be TRBD2 (6 bases). The V and J ends lost 6 bases and 11 bases respectively, with 13 bases between them. Germline V gene data show CDR1 as MGHDK and CDR2 as SYGVNS. The CDR3 is made up of 11 amino acids. CDR3 sequence reads: CASRGPGEQYF. The CDR3 coding sequence is TGTGCCAGCAGGGGGCCGGGGGAGCAGTACTTC.

This clone was picked up a small number of times. The chain employs TRBV10-3 and TRBJ1-2, with D uncertain. V gave up 0 bases and J gave up 8 bases, with 10 bases separating them. CDR1 and CDR2 (germline): ENHRY, SYGVKD. CDR3 size: 13 residues. As DNA, the CDR3 is TGTGCCATCAGTGAGTCGCGGGATGGGGGCTACACCTTC. Its protein is CAISESRDGGYTF.

This clone appeared a few times. The chain joins TRBV11-2 to TRBJ2-7, with 10 positions matching TRBD1. The CDR3 is 15 residues long. Per germline, CDR1 SGHAT and CDR2 FQNNGV. V gave up 5 bases and J gave up 2 bases; unmatched junction bases: 6. This CDR3 reads CASSHPGQGTYEQYF. The CDR3 DNA reads as TGTGCCAGCAGCCACCCGGGACAGGGGACCTACGAGCAGTACTTC.

The chain joins TRBV7-9 to TRBJ2-7, with 7 bases aligning to TRBD1. This CDR3 has 14 amino acids. Germline V gives CDR1 SEHNR, CDR2 FQNEAQ (reference sequence). With 4 bases clipped from V and 3 bases from J, the junction kept 6 bases outside the gene matches. CDR3 residues: CASSSGTGVYEQYF. The CDR3 bases are TGTGCCAGCAGCTCAGGTACAGGGGTCTACGAGCAGTACTTC.

This chain uses TRBV5-6 with TRBJ1-2; maybe TRBD1 (5 bases). Germline values: CDR1 SGHDT, CDR2 YYEEEE. With 0 bases removed from V and 2 bases from J, the gap between germline ends came to 14 bases. This CDR3 spans 16 amino acids. DNA for the CDR3: TGTGCCAGCAGCTTGGTCGGCCAGGGCCTGAACTATGGCTACACCTTC. It specifies CASSLVGQGLNYGYTF.

This clone was found many times. This rearrangement joins TRBV7-2 to TRBJ2-7; no firm D call. Trimming took off 7 bases at V and 4 bases at J, with 14 bases between the two ends. Germline V gives CDR1 SGHTA, CDR2 FQGNSA. The CDR3 has 13 residues. CDR3 in amino acids: CASTSEAGYEQYF. CDR3 nucleotide sequence: TGTGCCAGCACCTCTGAAGCCGGGTACGAGCAGTACTTC. Using reference TRBV7-2 and TRBJ2-7 for the parts outside the CDR3, the full variable domain is GAGVSQSPSNKVTEKGKDVELRCDPISGHTALYWYRQSLGQGLEFLIYFQGNSAPDKSGLPSDRFSAERTGGSVSTLTIQRTQQEDSAVYLCASTSEAGYEQYFGPGTRLTVT.

This clone has just a few counts. The chain links TRBV18 to TRBJ1-5; D call uncertain. Trimming removed 3 bases at V and 7 bases at J, with 19 bases between. The CDR3 totals 16 residues. Germline V gene lookup returns CDR1 KGHSH and CDR2 LQKENI. CDR3 region: CASSPPSGGVSQPQHF. The CDR3, as DNA: TGTGCCAGCTCACCCCCGTCTGGCGGGGTGAGCCAGCCCCAGCATTTT. The whole variable domain, filled in from reference TRBV18 and TRBJ1-5, reads NAGVMQNPRHLVRRRGQEARLRCSPMKGHSHVYWYRQLPEEGLKFMVYLQKENIIDESGMPKERFSAEFPKEGPSILRIQQVVRGDSAAYFCASSPPSGGVSQPQHFGDGTRLSIL.

The DNA for the CDR3 is TGTGCCAGTAGGGCGACAGATCACAATGAGCAGTTCTTC. This encodes CASRATDHNEQFF. This chain joins TRBV19 and TRBJ2-1, with D possibly being TRBD1 (5 bases). The germline V and J ends were trimmed by 6 bases and 5 bases, with 11 bases remaining between them. There are 13 residues in the CDR3. Germline V gene lookup returns CDR1 LNHDA and CDR2 SQIVND (reference sequence). Using reference TRBV19 and TRBJ2-1 for the parts outside the CDR3, the full variable domain is DGGITQSPKYLFRKEGQNVTLSCEQNLNHDAMYWYRQDPGQGLRLIYYSQIVNDFQKGDIAEGYSVSREKKESFPLTVTSAQKNPTAFYLCASRATDHNEQFFGPGTRLTVL.

This clone has ten or more counts. CDR3 nucleotide sequence: TGTGCCAGTACCAGGGGGCCGAGGGATGAGCAGTTCTTC. Encoded protein: CASTRGPRDEQFF. The chain combines TRBV9 with TRBJ2-1, with 8 bases that match TRBD1. Germline V lookup: CDR1 SGDLS, CDR2 YYNGEE. Trimming at V came to 8 bases and at J to 8 bases, leaving 9 bases not matched to a gene. The CDR3 contains 13 residues.

This chain links TRBV10-3 with TRBJ1-1, with TRBD1 matching over 8 bases. With V trimmed by 3 bases and J by 4 bases, 7 bases remained unmatched. This CDR3 spans 15 amino acids. Germline values: CDR1 ENHRY, CDR2 SYGVKD. CDR3 sequence (DNA): TGTGCCATCAGTGAAGAAGGACAGGGTGTCACTGAAGCTTTCTTT. This encodes CAISEEGQGVTEAFF.